This TCR beta chain was documented in a study of blood T cell repertoires in COVID-19. Across the study: COVID-19 samples from acute and convalescent phases originated in the United States, Italy and Spain. Sources were T cells, B-cell-depleted T cells, or PBMCs; the material itself was cDNA or gDNA.

Only in-frame clones appear in the TCRdb table, and some are missing; sequencing was by immunoSEQ multiplex PCR. This table has some 74,000 clones, approximately 82% appearing once. Sequenced: peripheral blood. The sequence was collected from an elderly woman with acute or convalescent COVID-19.

The CDR3 is CASSTPRDFNTEAFF. As DNA, the CDR3 is TGTGCCAGCAGTACACCCCGGGACTTCAACACTGAAGCTTTCTTT. The chain has TRBV28 and TRBJ1-1; a possible D gene is TRBD1 (5 bases). CDR1 is MDHEN, CDR2 SYDVKM, per germline. The CDR3 has 15 amino acids. The V gene lost 5 bases and the J gene lost 2 bases, with 15 bases spanning the gap.